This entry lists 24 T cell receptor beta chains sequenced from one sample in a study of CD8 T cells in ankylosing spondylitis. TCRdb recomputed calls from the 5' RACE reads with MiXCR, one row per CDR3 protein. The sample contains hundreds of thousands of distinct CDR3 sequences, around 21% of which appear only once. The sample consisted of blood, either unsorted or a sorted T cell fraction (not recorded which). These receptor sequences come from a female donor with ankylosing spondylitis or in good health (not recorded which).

CDR3 DNA: TGTGCCAGCAGCTCCGGGACTCGTAGGGATGAGCAGTTCTTC. It encodes CASSSGTRRDEQFF. The V gene is TRBV7-2, the J gene TRBJ2-1; D perhaps matches TRBD2 (6 bases). From germline, CDR1 is SGHTA and CDR2 FQGNSA. CDR3 length equals 14 residues. V was clipped by 4 bases and J by 8 bases, with 15 bases between them.

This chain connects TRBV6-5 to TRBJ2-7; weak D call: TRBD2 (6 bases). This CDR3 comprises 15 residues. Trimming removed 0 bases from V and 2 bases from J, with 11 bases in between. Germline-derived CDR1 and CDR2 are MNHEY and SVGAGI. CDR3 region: CASSYSRAGTYEQYF. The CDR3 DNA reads TGTGCCAGCAGTTACTCGAGGGCGGGGACCTACGAGCAGTACTTC.

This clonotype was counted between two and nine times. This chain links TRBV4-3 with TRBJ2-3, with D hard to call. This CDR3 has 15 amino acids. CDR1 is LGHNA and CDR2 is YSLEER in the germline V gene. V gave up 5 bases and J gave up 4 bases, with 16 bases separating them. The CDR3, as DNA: TGCGCCAGCAGCAAAGGGCTGGCTGATGCAGATACGCAGTATTTT. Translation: CASSKGLADADTQYF.

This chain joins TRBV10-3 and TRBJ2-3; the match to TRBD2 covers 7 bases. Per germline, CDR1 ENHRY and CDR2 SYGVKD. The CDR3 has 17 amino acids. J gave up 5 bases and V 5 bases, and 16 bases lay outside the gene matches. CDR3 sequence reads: CAISPSGRPRGVDTQYF. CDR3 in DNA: TGTGCCATCAGTCCCTCGGGGCGGCCCCGGGGGGTAGATACGCAGTATTTT.

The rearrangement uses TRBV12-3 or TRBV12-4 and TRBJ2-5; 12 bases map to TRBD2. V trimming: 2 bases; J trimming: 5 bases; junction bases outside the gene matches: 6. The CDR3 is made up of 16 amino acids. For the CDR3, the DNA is TGTGCCAGCAGTTTAATACTAGCGGGAGGTGGCGAGACCCAGTACTTC. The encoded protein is CASSLILAGGGETQYF.

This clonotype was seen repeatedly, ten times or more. The CDR3 loop reads CSARKGTSGRVDEQFF. In DNA, the CDR3 is TGCAGTGCTAGAAAGGGGACTAGCGGGAGGGTCGATGAGCAGTTCTTC. The gene calls are TRBV20-1 and TRBJ2-1; 16 nucleotides match TRBD2. The trim removed 2 bases at V and 8 bases at J, leaving 6 bases unmatched. Germline values: CDR1 DFQATT, CDR2 SNEGSKA (reference sequence). This CDR3 has 16 residues.

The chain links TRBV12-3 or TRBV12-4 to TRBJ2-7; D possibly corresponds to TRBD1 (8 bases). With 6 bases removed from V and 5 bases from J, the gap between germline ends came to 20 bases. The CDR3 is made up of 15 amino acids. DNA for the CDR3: TGTGCCAGCAGCCCGGGAGGCAGGGGGCTAAACGAGCAGTACTTC. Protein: CASSPGGRGLNEQYF.

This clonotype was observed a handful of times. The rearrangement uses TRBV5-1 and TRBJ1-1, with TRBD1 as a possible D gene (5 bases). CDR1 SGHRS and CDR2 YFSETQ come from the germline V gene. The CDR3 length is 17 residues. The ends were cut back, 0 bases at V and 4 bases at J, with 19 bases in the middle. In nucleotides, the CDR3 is TGCGCCAGCAGCTTGGAATTTAGAGAAGGGACGGCCACTGAAGCTTTCTTT. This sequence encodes CASSLEFREGTATEAFF.

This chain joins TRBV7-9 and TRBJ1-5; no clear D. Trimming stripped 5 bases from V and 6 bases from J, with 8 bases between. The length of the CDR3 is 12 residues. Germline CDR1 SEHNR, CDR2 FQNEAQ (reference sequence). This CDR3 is CASSTDLQPQHF. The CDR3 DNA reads TGTGCCAGCAGCACGGACCTTCAGCCCCAGCATTTT.

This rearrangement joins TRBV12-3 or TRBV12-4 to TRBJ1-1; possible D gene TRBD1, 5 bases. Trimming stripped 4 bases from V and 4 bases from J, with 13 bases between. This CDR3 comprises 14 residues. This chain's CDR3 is CASSYQGVVTEAFF. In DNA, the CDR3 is TGTGCCAGCAGTTACCAGGGTGTGGTCACTGAAGCTTTCTTT.

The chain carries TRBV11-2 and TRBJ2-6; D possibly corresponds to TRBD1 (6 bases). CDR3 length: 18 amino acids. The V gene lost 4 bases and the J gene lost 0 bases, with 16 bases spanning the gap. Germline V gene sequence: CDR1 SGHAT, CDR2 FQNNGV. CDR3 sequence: CASSSPRGQRSGANVLTF. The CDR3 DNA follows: TGTGCCAGCAGCTCCCCTAGGGGACAACGCTCTGGGGCCAACGTCCTGACTTTC.

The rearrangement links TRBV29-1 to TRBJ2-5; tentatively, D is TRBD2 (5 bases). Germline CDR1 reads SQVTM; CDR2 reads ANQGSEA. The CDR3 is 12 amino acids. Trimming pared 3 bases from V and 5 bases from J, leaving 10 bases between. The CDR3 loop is CSVERVGETQYF. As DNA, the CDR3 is TGCAGCGTTGAGCGGGTAGGGGAGACCCAGTACTTC.

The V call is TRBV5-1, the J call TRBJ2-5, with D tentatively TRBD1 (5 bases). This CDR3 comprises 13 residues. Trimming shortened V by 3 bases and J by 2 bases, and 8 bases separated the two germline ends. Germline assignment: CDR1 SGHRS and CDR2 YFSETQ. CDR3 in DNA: TGCGCCAGCAGCTCCAGGGTACAAGAGACCCAGTACTTC. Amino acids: CASSSRVQETQYF. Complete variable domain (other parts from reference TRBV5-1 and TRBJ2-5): KAGVTQTPRYLIKTRGQQVTLSCSPISGHRSVSWYQQTPGQGLQFLFEYFSETQRNKGNFPGRFSGRQFSNSRSEMNVSTLELGDSALYLCASSSRVQETQYFGPGTRLLVL.

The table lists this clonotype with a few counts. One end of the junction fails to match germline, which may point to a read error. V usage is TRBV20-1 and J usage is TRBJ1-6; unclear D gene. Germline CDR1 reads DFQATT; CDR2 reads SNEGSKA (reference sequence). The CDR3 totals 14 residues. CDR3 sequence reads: CSARSDSSNSPLHF. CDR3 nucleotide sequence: TGCAGTGCTCGCTCGGACTCCTCTAATTCACCCCTCCACTTT.

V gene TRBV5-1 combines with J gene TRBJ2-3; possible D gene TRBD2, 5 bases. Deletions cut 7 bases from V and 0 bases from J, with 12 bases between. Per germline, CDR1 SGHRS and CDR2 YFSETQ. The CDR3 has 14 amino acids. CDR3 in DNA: TGCGCCAGCTCTGTAGCGCATAGCACAGATACGCAGTATTTT. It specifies CASSVAHSTDTQYF.

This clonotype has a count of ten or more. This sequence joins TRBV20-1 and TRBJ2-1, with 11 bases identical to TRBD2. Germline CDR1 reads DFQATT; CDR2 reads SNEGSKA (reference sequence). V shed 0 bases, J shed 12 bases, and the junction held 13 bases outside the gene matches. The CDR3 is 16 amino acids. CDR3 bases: TGCAGTGCTAGAGATTACCGGCTAGCGGGAGGAGTGGCGCAGTTCTTC. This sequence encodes CSARDYRLAGGVAQFF.

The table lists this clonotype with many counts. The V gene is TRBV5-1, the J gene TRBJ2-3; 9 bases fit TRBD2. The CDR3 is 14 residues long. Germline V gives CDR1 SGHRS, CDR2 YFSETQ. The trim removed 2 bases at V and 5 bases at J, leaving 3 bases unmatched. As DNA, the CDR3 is TGCGCCAGCAGCTTCGCGGGAGGGCTAGATACGCAGTATTTT. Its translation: CASSFAGGLDTQYF. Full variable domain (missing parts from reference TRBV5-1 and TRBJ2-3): KAGVTQTPRYLIKTRGQQVTLSCSPISGHRSVSWYQQTPGQGLQFLFEYFSETQRNKGNFPGRFSGRQFSNSRSEMNVSTLELGDSALYLCASSFAGGLDTQYFGPGTRLTVL.

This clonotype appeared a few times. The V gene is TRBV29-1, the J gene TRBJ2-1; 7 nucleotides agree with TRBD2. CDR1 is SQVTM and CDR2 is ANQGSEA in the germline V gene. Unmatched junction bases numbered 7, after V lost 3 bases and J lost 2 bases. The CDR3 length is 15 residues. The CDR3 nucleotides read TGCAGCGTTGAGCGGGCTAGCGGACCCTACAATGAGCAGTTCTTC. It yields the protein CSVERASGPYNEQFF.

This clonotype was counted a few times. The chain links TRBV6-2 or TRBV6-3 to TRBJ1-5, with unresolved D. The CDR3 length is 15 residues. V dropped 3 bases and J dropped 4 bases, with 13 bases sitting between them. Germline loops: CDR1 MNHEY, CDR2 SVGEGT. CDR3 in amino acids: CASSYLGRNNQPQHF. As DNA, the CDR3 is TGTGCCAGCAGTTATCTAGGACGGAATAATCAGCCCCAGCATTTT.

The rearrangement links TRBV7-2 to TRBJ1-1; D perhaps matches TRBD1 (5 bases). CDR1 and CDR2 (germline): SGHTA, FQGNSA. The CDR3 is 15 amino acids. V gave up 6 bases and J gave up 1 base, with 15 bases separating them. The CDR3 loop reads CASRPPGLKNTEAFF. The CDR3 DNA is TGTGCCAGCAGACCTCCGGGACTCAAGAACACTGAAGCTTTCTTT. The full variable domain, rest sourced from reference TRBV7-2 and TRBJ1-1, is GAGVSQSPSNKVTEKGKDVELRCDPISGHTALYWYRQSLGQGLEFLIYFQGNSAPDKSGLPSDRFSAERTGGSVSTLTIQRTQQEDSAVYLCASRPPGLKNTEAFFGQGTRLTVV.

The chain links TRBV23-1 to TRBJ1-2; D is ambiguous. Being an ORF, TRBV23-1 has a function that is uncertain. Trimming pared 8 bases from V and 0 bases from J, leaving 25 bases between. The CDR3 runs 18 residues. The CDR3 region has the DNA TGCGCCAGCCCTGACGGAGGGCGGGGATTCAAAGCTAACTATGGCTACACCTTC. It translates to CASPDGGRGFKANYGYTF.

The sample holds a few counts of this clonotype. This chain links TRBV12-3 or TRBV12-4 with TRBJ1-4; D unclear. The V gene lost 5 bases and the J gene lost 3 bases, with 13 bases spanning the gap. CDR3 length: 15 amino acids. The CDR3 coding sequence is TGTGCCAGCAGTCCCCTCCGGGCCTCTAATGAAAAACTGTTTTTT. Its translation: CASSPLRASNEKLFF.

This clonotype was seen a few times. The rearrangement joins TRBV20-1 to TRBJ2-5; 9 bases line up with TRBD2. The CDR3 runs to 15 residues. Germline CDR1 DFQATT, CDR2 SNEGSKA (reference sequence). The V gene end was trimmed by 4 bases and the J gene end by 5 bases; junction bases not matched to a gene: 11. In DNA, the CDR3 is TGCAGTGCTACCCCTCGCGGGAGGGCCCGTGAGACCCAGTACTTC. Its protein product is CSATPRGRARETQYF.

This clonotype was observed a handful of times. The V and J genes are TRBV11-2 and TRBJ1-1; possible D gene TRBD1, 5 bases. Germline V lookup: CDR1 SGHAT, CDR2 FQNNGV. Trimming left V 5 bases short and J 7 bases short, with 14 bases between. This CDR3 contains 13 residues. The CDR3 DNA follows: TGTGCCAGCAGCCCCCAGGGTCGGGGTGAAGCTTTCTTT. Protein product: CASSPQGRGEAFF. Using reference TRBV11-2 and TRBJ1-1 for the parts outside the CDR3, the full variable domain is EAGVAQSPRYKIIEKRQSVAFWCNPISGHATLYWYQQILGQGPKLLIQFQNNGVVDDSQLPKDRFSAERLKGVDSTLKIQPAKLEDSAVYLCASSPQGRGEAFFGQGTRLTVV.